This T cell receptor beta chain was retrieved from a study of radiotherapy plus CTLA-4 blockade in lung cancer. Study information: An objective response was seen in roughly 20% of patients, and disease control in about 30%. Study-wide findings and caveats: After treatment with radiotherapy plus ipilimumab, TCR clones that came from the tumor expanded in blood. Dynamics of early blood T cell clones, together with interferon-beta, were reportedly the best predictors of response.

Ipilimumab-mediated CTLA-4 blockade plus focal radiation was given to patients having chemo-refractory metastatic non-small-cell lung cancer. Only in-frame clones appear in the TCRdb table, and some are missing; sequencing was by immunoSEQ multiplex PCR. Among roughly 59,000 clones listed, approximately 70% were seen once. In the case of this clone: As yet, its antigen is unknown.

CDR3 length: 13 amino acids. Per germline, CDR1 MGHRA and CDR2 YSYEKL. V dropped 3 bases and J dropped 2 bases, with 7 bases sitting between them. This TCR was recovered from a human donor with non-small cell lung cancer whose response to radiotherapy plus ipilimumab could not be evaluated. The sample here was peripheral blood, taken from a patient treated with radiotherapy plus ipilimumab. The rearrangement joins TRBV4-1 to TRBJ1-2; D not resolved. The CDR3 reads CASSQDSNYGYTF. The CDR3 region has the DNA TGCGCCAGCAGCCAGGACTCGAACTATGGCTACACCTTC.